Following are 17 T cell receptor beta chains from one sample sequenced in a study of patients and donors after allogeneic stem cell transplantation. Each CDR3 protein is one row after TCRdb ran MiXCR on the RT-PCR reads. The sample gives roughly 960,000 distinct CDR3 sequences, roughly 18% of which show up once; 5% to 7.5% is in the top ten. Sequencing used blood, either unsorted or a sorted T cell fraction (not recorded which). Receptors were obtained from a human donor who was either an allogeneic HSCT recipient or a stem cell or donor lymphocyte infusion donor (not recorded which). It is not recorded whose cells these are; they may come from a transplant donor.

This sequence joins TRBV4-1 and TRBJ1-2, with 8 bases lining up with TRBD1. Germline CDR1 is MGHRA and CDR2 is YSYEKL. J lost 7 bases, V lost 0 bases, and 10 bases had no gene match. CDR3 size: 16 residues. The CDR3 here is CASSQEPGAGGGGYTF. CDR3 coding DNA: TGCGCCAGCAGCCAAGAGCCGGGAGCAGGGGGCGGTGGCTACACCTTC.

This chain links TRBV9 with TRBJ2-3; 8 nucleotides line up with TRBD1. After removal of 3 bases from V and 3 bases from J, the junction contained 6 bases not matched to a gene. Germline-derived CDR1 and CDR2 are SGDLS and YYNGEE. CDR3 length equals 15 residues. In DNA, the CDR3 is TGTGCCAGCAGCGGACAGGGGTCGAGGACAGATACGCAGTATTTT. Translation: CASSGQGSRTDTQYF.

The chain carries TRBV9 and TRBJ1-2, with a weak D call TRBD1 (6 bases). CDR1 is SGDLS and CDR2 is YYNGEE in the germline V gene. Trimming left V 4 bases short and J 2 bases short, with 15 bases between. The CDR3 extends over 15 amino acids. The CDR3 DNA follows: TGTGCCAGCAGCCCCACGGCGGGACAAAACTATGGCTACACCTTC. Protein sequence: CASSPTAGQNYGYTF.

This clonotype is a singleton in its sample. This CDR3 reads CATSQGSVNQPQHF. The CDR3 DNA reads as TGTGCCACCAGTCAGGGGTCGGTCAATCAGCCCCAGCATTTT. J is TRBJ1-5 and V is TRBV24-1, with a tentative D call TRBD1 (6 bases). Germline values: CDR1 KGHDR, CDR2 SFDVKD. The CDR3 loop spans 14 amino acids. Trimming took 6 bases from V and 3 from J, leaving 11 bases between them.

This clonotype has just one count. The V gene is TRBV20-1, the J gene TRBJ2-3; TRBD2 matches 14 bases. This CDR3 contains 17 residues. Per the germline V gene, CDR1 is DFQATT and CDR2 is SNEGSKA (reference sequence). After removal of 6 bases from V and 0 bases from J, the junction contained 8 bases not matched to a gene. The CDR3 spells CSATGLAGATSTDTQYF. For the CDR3, the DNA is TGCAGTGCCACGGGACTAGCGGGGGCCACTAGCACAGATACGCAGTATTTT.

The CDR3 nucleotides are TGTGCCACTCAGGGGGCGCGCCACGAGCAGTACTTC. The encoded protein is CATQGARHEQYF. The rearrangement links TRBV4-2 to TRBJ2-7, with TRBD1 matching over 8 bases. This CDR3 comprises 12 residues. The J segment lost 5 bases and the V segment lost 10 bases, leaving 7 bases of the junction unmatched. CDR1 is LGHNA, CDR2 YNFKEQ, per germline.

The chain's CDR3 is CASSLAGGRGDTQYF. DNA of the CDR3: TGCGCCAGCAGCCTCGCCGGAGGAAGAGGAGATACGCAGTATTTT. The chain combines TRBV5-1 with TRBJ2-3; D is possibly TRBD2 (5 bases). The CDR3 runs to 15 residues. Between the trimmed V and J ends, which lost 4 bases and 5 bases, there was a span of 17 bases. The germline V gene has CDR1 SGHRS and CDR2 YFSETQ.

The chain links TRBV4-3 to TRBJ1-1; the D is unclear. Trimming removed 0 bases from V and 5 bases from J, with 10 bases in between. The CDR3 totals 14 residues. The germline CDR1 and CDR2 sequences are LGHNA and YSLEER. The chain's CDR3 is CASSQDFTRTEAFF. CDR3 DNA: TGCGCCAGCAGCCAAGATTTTACAAGAACTGAAGCTTTCTTT.

This clonotype was seen a few times. The chain uses TRBV15 and TRBJ2-1; the D gene is possibly TRBD2 (6 bases). The germline V and J ends were trimmed by 1 base and 4 bases, with 11 bases remaining between them. Germline V CDR1 and CDR2: LNHNV, YYDKDF (reference sequence). The CDR3 runs 15 residues. In DNA, the CDR3 is TGTGCCACCAGCAGAGCACTAGCTGGGTACAATGAGCAGTTCTTC. Translation gives CATSRALAGYNEQFF.

In its sample, this clonotype was seen a few times. The rearrangement links TRBV27 to TRBJ2-1; TRBD1 aligns across 9 bases. The V gene end was trimmed by 2 bases and the J gene end by 8 bases; junction bases not matched to a gene: 7. In germline, CDR1 is MNHEY, CDR2 SMNVEV (reference sequence). The CDR3 runs to 15 residues. The CDR3 sequence: CASSLIGDRVDEQFF. As DNA, the CDR3 is TGTGCCAGCAGTTTAATCGGGGACAGGGTCGATGAGCAGTTCTTC.

Many counts were recorded for this clonotype. The chain recombines TRBV2 with TRBJ1-4; a weak D match, TRBD1 (5 bases). Germline-derived CDR1 and CDR2 are SNHLY and FYNNEI. The V gene lost 4 bases and the J gene lost 5 bases, with 17 bases spanning the gap. The CDR3 extends over 16 amino acids. The CDR3: CASSVRGVAANEKLFF. CDR3 nucleotide sequence: TGTGCCAGCAGTGTTCGGGGGGTCGCTGCGAATGAAAAACTGTTTTTT.

CDR3 protein: CSADNTGGEGKNIQYF. The CDR3 bases are TGCAGTGCTGACAATACAGGGGGCGAGGGCAAAAACATTCAGTACTTC. This sequence joins TRBV20-1 and TRBJ2-4, with TRBD1 matching over 9 bases. V dropped 5 bases and J dropped 3; count of bases not matched to a gene: 11. In germline, CDR1 is DFQATT, CDR2 SNEGSKA (reference sequence). The CDR3 is 16 residues long.

CDR3 sequence reads: CAIRGPVDSPEAFF. The CDR3 DNA is TGTGCCATCAGGGGCCCAGTCGATAGTCCCGAAGCTTTCTTT. This sequence joins TRBV10-3 and TRBJ1-1; no clear D gene. The length of the CDR3 is 14 residues. Germline loops: CDR1 ENHRY, CDR2 SYGVKD. Trimming took 6 bases from V and 8 from J, leaving 19 bases between them.

This clonotype has just a few counts. The chain couples TRBV12-3 or TRBV12-4 to TRBJ2-4; TRBD2 aligns across 11 bases. The CDR3 totals 18 residues. Trimming took 6 bases from V and 2 from J; bases not matched to a gene: 12. The CDR3: CASSQTGTSGLSKNIQYF. CDR3 bases: TGTGCCAGCAGCCAAACCGGGACTAGCGGCCTATCCAAAAACATTCAGTACTTC.

The chain has TRBV6-5 and TRBJ1-1; TRBD1 aligns across 9 bases. Per the germline V gene, CDR1 is MNHEY and CDR2 is SVGAGI. The V segment lost 4 bases and the J segment 6 bases; nucleotides outside the gene matches: 6. This CDR3 has 14 amino acids. CDR3 sequence (DNA): TGTGCCAGCAGTTCCGGGACAGGGAGACCTGAAGCTTTCTTT. Translating gives CASSSGTGRPEAFF.

The chain links TRBV12-3 or TRBV12-4 to TRBJ1-1; D may be TRBD1 (5 bases). The V and J ends lost 5 bases and 5 bases respectively, with 12 bases between them. The CDR3 runs 13 residues. The CDR3 DNA sequence: TGTGCCAGCAGTACGTTCAGGGTGACTGAAGCTTTCTTT. This codes for CASSTFRVTEAFF.

This clonotype was counted only a few times. The chain's CDR3 is CASSTLLGANQETQYF. The CDR3 coding sequence is TGTGCCAGTAGTACCCTTCTCGGCGCCAACCAAGAGACCCAGTACTTC. The J gene is TRBJ2-5, the V gene TRBV19, with D unresolved. The CDR3 totals 16 residues. V was clipped by 4 bases and J by 0 bases, with 15 bases between them. CDR1 and CDR2 from the germline V gene are LNHDA and SQIVND (reference sequence).